The present entry profiles one T cell receptor beta chain with its context. Its cognate antigen is unknown. This CDR3 contains 13 residues. Trimming took off 4 bases at V and 3 bases at J, with 11 bases between the two ends. Germline CDR1 is SQVTM and CDR2 is ANQGSEA. The source of the sample is a study of T cell responses to AZD1222 COVID-19 vaccine. Study-wide points: Nearly half of spike-specific TCRs reportedly target variant regions that are unmutated in the B.1.351 and B.1.1.7 variants. Females outnumbered males among donors, who were mostly white British; clonal diversity was possibly underestimated. There were vaccine-associated CD4 TCRs across spike, dominant at 160-218 and 743-854. Scientists sampled the repertoires only once the peak T cell response had passed.

Using immunoSEQ multiplex PCR, the repertoire was profiled, and TCRdb retains in-frame clones only, with some absent. The table has roughly 150,000 clones, roughly 89% seen once. The receptor was derived from an adult in good health. This specimen was peripheral blood, taken on day 0 of AZD1222 vaccination. The genes are TRBV29-1 and TRBJ2-3; D call uncertain. The DNA for the CDR3 is TGCAGCGTTGTCGAGGTACGGACAGATACGCAGTATTTT. Protein sequence: CSVVEVRTDTQYF.